This is a list of T cell receptor beta chains from one sample in a study of patients and donors after allogeneic stem cell transplantation. TCRdb re-called the RT-PCR reads with MiXCR, one entry per CDR3 protein. The top ten hold roughly 10% of the sample, which has about 230,000 distinct CDR3 sequences, roughly 13% seen once. The sequenced sample consisted of blood, either unsorted or a sorted T cell fraction (not recorded which). The receptor source for this set is a human donor who was either an allogeneic HSCT recipient or a stem cell or donor lymphocyte infusion donor (not recorded which). It is not recorded whose cells these are; they may come from a transplant donor. Both conserved end residues are trimmed from each CDR3. Fields, in order: J gene, CDR3 length, D gene, V gene, CDR3 protein. The D gene is left open where the match is weak.

>TRBJ2-7|11|.|TRBV12-3/TRBV12-4
ASSQDLGLVAY
>TRBJ2-5|13|.|TRBV10-3
AISESQGRGETQY
>TRBJ2-3|14|TRBD1|TRBV30
AWEQWGQGPIDTQY
>TRBJ2-1|13|.|TRBV6-5
ASSYEGGAYNEQF
>TRBJ1-1|14|.|TRBV4-3
ASSQGGAGVNTEAF
>TRBJ2-3|10|.|TRBV14
ASRRGGDTQY
>TRBJ2-1|12|.|TRBV7-3
ASSLETGHNEQF
>TRBJ1-5|13|.|TRBV6-1
ASRKTTYGNQPQH
>TRBJ2-6|15|TRBD1|TRBV5-5
ASSLESGGAGANVLT
>TRBJ2-3|12|TRBD2|TRBV11-3
ASMGGRSSDTQY
>TRBJ2-1|13|TRBD1|TRBV5-6
ASSLDGQGYNEQF
>TRBJ1-5|14|.|TRBV28
ASSLIGQYSNQPQH
>TRBJ1-6|12|.|TRBV12-3/TRBV12-4
ASKRSSYNSPLH
>TRBJ2-5|14|TRBD2|TRBV4-2
ASSQGLAGDQETQY
>TRBJ1-5|13|.|TRBV12-3/TRBV12-4
ASSLEAGYSQPQH
>TRBJ1-5|16|.|TRBV12-3/TRBV12-4
ASSSSFVVPVSNQPQH
>TRBJ2-3|14|TRBD1|TRBV28
ASSSSGTGAGDTQY
>TRBJ2-7|14|TRBD2|TRBV6-1
ASRGLAGVTEGEQY
>TRBJ1-1|11|TRBD1|TRBV11-2
ASSLIGQGVAF
>TRBJ2-1|14|TRBD2|TRBV7-9
ASSVIAGVGPNEQF